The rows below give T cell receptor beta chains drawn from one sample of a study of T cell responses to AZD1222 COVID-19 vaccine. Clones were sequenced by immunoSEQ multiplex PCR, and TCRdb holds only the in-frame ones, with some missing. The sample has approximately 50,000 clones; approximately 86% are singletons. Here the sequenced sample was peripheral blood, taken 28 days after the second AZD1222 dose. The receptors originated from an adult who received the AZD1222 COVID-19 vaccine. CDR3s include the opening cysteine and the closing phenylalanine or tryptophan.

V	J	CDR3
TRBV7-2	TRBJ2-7	CASSLGQGSSSEQYF
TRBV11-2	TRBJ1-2	CASSPREGIGVGYTF
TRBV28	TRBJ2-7	CASSLGFGGPDYEQYF
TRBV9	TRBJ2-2	CASSVGFTGELFF
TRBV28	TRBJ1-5	CASRVLGQPQHF
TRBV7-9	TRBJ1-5	CASSLGGEQPQHF
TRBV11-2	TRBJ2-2	CASSLRTAVIYTGELFF
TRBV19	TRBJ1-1	CASSPQGTEAFF
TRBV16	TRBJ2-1	CASSRSRQVSNEQFF
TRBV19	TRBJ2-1	CASSIVASEQFF
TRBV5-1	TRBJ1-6	CASGLQGHNSPLHF
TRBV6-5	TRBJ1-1	CASSHGPGTEAFF
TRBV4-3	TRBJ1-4	CASSQGPSGTMGHEKLFF
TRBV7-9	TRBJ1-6	CASRMSSYNSPLHF
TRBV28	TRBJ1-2	CASSSGGAGYGYTF
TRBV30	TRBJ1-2	CAWSVYLNYGYTF
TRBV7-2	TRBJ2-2	CASSSSRLAANTGELFF
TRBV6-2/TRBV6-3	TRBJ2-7	CASSYSSGDRGLSSYEQYF
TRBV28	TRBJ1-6	CASRFADRDHSPLHF
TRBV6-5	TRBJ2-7	CASLAPGQEVVQYF
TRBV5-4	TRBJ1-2	CASSNPGTFYGYTF
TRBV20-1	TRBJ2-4	CSASTWGAKNIQYF
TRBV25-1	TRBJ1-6	CASEGPGVSSYNSPLHF
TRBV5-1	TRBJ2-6	CASSQGQGNVLTF
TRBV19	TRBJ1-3	CASWGHGSGNTIYF
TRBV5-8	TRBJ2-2	CASSLASGTLTGELFF
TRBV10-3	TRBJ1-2	CAISPGGVNYGYTF
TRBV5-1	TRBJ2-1	CASSSGLAGGNEQFF
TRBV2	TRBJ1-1	CASSARDRNTEAFF
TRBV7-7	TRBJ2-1	CASSLDSSSYNEQFF
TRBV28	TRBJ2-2	CASSGQGAKDTGELFF
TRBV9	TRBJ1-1	CASSVESGDRGNEAFF
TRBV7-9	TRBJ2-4	CASSGDRGPQNF
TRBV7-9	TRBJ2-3	CASSLAPDTQYF
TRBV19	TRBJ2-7	CASSIWGNSYEQYF
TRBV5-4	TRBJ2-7	CASSPISGTDSYEQYF
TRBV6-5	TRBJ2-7	CASSYGLAGVYEQYF
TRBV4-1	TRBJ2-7	CASSQEGTSSYEQYF
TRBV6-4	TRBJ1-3	CASSARPTVSSGNTIYF
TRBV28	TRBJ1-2	CASSLTEHGYTF
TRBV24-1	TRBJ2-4	CATSDYSKTQYF
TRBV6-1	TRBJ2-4	CASSEYEQAIQYF
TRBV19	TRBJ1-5	CASSGVGAGEIGNQPQHF
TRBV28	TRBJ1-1	CASSFRGGRDTEAFF
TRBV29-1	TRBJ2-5	CSVGAFAIRQTQYF
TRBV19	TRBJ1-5	CASSNTGSNQPQHF
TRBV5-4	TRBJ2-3	CASSTGLRTDTQYF
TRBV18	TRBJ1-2	CASSPFYGNYGYTF